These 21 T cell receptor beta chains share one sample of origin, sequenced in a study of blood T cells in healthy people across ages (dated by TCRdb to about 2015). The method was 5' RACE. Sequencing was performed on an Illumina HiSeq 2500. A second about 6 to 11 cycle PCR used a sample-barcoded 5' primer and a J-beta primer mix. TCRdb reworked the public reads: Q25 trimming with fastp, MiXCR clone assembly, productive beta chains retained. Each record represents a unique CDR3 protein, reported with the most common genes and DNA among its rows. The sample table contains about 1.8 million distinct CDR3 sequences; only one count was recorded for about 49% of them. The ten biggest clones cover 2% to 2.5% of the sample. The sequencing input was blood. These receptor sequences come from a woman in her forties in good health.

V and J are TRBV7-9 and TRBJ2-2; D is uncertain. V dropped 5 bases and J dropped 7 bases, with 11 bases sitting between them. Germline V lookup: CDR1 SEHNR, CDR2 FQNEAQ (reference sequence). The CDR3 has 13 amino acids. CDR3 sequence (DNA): TGTGCCAGCAGCCCCTCCGGTAACGGGGAGCTGTTTTTT. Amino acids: CASSPSGNGELFF. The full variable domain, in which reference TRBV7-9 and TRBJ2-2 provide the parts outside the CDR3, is DTGVSQNPRHKITKRGQNVTFRCDPISEHNRLYWYRQTLGQGPEFLTYFQNEAQLEKSRLLSDRFSAERPKGSFSTLEIQRTEQGDSAMYLCASSPSGNGELFFGEGSRLTVL.

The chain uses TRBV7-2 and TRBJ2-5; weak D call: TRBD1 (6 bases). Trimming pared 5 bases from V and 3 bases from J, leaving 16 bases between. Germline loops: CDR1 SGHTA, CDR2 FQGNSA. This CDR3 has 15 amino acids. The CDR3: CASSPTGQPKETQYF. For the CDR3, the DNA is TGTGCCAGCAGCCCCACGGGACAACCGAAAGAGACCCAGTACTTC.

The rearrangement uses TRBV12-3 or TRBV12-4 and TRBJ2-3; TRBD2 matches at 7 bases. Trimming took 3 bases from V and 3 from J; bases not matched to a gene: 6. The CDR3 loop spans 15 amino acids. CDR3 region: CASSFAGGKTDTQYF. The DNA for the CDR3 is TGTGCCAGCAGTTTTGCCGGGGGGAAAACAGATACGCAGTATTTT.

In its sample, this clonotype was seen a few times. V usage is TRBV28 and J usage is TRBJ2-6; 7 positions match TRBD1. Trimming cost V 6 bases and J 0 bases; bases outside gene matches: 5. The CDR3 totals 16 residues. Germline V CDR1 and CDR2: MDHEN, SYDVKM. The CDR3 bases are TGTGCCAGCAGCCGGGACAGCACCTCTGGGGCCAACGTCCTGACTTTC. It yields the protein CASSRDSTSGANVLTF.

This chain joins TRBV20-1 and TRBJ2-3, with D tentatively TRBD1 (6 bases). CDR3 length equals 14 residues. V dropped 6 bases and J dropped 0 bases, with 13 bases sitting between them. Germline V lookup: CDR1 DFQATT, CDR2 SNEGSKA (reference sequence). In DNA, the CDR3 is TGCAGTGCAACTTACAGGGTTAGCACAGATACGCAGTATTTT. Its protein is CSATYRVSTDTQYF.

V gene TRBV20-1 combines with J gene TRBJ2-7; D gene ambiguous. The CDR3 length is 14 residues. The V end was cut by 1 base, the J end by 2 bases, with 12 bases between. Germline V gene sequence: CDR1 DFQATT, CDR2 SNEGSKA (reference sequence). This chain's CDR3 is CSARVGDLAYEQYF. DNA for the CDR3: TGCAGTGCTAGAGTTGGTGACTTAGCCTACGAGCAGTACTTC.

The CDR3 here is CSASGASNQPQHF. The CDR3 DNA is TGCAGTGCTTCAGGGGCTAGCAATCAGCCCCAGCATTTT. This chain links TRBV20-1 with TRBJ1-5; D perhaps matches TRBD1 (6 bases). The CDR3 runs 13 residues. Germline V gene data show CDR1 as DFQATT and CDR2 as SNEGSKA (reference sequence). Trimming shortened V by 5 bases and J by 0 bases, and 8 bases separated the two germline ends.

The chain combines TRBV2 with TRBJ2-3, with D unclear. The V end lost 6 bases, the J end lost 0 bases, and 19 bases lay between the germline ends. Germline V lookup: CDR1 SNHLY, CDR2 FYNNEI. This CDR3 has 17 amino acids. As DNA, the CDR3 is TGTGCCAGCAGCCCGCCGTGGCCGCGGTCTAGCACAGATACGCAGTATTTT. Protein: CASSPPWPRSSTDTQYF.

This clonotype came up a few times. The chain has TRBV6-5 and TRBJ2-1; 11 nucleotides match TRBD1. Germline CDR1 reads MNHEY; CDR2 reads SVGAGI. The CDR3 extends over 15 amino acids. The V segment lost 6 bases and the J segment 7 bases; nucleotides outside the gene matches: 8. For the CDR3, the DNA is TGTGCCAGCAGAGACGGACAGGGGGCCGCAAATGAGCAGTTCTTC. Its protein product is CASRDGQGAANEQFF.

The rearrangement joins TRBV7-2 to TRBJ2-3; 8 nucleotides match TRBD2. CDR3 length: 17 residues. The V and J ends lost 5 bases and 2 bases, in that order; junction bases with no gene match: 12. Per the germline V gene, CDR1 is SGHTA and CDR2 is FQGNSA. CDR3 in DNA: TGTGCCAGCAGCCGTTACGGCGCGGGGGGACTCACAGATACGCAGTATTTT. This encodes CASSRYGAGGLTDTQYF.

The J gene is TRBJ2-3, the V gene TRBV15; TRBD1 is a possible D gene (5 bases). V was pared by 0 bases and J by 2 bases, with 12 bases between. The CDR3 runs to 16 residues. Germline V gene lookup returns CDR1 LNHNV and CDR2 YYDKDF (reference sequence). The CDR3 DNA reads TGTGCCACCAGCAGAGAAGGGCAGGGTAACACAGATACGCAGTATTTT. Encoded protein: CATSREGQGNTDTQYF. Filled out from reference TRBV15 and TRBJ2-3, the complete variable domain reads DAMVIQNPRYQVTQFGKPVTLSCSQTLNHNVMYWYQQKSSQAPKLLFHYYDKDFNNEADTPDNFQSRRPNTSFCFLDIRSPGLGDTAMYLCATSREGQGNTDTQYFGPGTRLTVL.

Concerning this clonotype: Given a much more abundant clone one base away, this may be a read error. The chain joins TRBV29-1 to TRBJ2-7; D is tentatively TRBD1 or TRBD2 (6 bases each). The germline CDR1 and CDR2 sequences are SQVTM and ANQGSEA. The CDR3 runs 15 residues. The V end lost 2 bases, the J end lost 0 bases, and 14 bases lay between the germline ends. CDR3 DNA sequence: TGCAGCGTTGAATGGGGGGCCAGCAACTCCTACGAGCAGTACTTC. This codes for CSVEWGASNSYEQYF.

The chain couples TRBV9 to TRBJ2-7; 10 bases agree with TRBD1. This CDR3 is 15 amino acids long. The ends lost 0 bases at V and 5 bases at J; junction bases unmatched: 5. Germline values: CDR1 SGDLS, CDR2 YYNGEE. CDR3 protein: CASSVVGQGFDEQYF. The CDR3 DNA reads TGTGCCAGCAGCGTAGTGGGACAGGGGTTCGACGAGCAGTACTTC.

The CDR3 sequence: CASSHLGSGTEAFF. In nucleotides, the CDR3 is TGTGCCAGCAGCCACCTGGGTTCTGGGACTGAAGCTTTCTTT. This chain joins TRBV14 and TRBJ1-1; D uncertain. The V and J ends lost 3 bases and 5 bases respectively, with 13 bases between them. CDR1 SGHDN and CDR2 FVKESK come from the germline V gene. CDR3 length: 14 amino acids.

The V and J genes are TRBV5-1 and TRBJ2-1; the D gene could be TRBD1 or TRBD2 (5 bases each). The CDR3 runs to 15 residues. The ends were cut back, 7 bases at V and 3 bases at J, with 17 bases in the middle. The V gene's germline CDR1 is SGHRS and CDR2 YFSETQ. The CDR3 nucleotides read TGCGCCAGCTGCGATCGAGGGGATTGCTACAATGAGCAGTTCTTC. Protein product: CASCDRGDCYNEQFF.

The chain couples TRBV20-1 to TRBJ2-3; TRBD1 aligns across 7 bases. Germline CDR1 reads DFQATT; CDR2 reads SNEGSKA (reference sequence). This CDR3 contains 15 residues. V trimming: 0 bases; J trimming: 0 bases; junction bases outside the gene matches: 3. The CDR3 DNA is TGCAGTGCTAGAGATGGGACAGACAGCACAGATACGCAGTATTTT. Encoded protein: CSARDGTDSTDTQYF.

Here the CDR3 reads CASSRTGGLDEQFF. DNA for the CDR3: TGTGCCAGCAGTCGGACAGGGGGTCTTGATGAGCAGTTCTTC. The chain has TRBV2 and TRBJ2-1, with 10 bases that match TRBD1. Germline V gene lookup returns CDR1 SNHLY and CDR2 FYNNEI. The ends lost 5 bases at V and 8 bases at J; junction bases unmatched: 6. This CDR3 has 14 residues.

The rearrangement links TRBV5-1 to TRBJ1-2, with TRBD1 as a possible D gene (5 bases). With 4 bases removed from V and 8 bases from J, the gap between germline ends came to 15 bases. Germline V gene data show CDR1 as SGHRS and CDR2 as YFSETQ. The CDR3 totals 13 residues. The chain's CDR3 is CASSVEGNEGYTF. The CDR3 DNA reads TGCGCCAGCAGCGTGGAGGGGAACGAGGGCTACACCTTC.

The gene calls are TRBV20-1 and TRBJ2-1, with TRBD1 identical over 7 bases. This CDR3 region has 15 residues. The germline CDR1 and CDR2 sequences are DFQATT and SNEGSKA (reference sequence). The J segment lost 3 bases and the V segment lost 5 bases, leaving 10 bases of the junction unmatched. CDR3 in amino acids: CSADEWTGLYNEQFF. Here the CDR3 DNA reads TGCAGTGCTGACGAATGGACAGGACTCTACAATGAGCAGTTCTTC.

CDR3 region: CSARVGLAKRAQYF. The CDR3 nucleotides are TGCAGTGCTAGAGTAGGACTAGCAAAAAGGGCCCAGTACTTC. This chain joins TRBV20-1 and TRBJ2-5; 8 nucleotides match TRBD2. The V and J ends lost 1 base and 9 bases, in that order; junction bases with no gene match: 10. CDR3 length: 14 residues. Per germline, CDR1 DFQATT and CDR2 SNEGSKA (reference sequence).

CDR3 residues: CASSPQTGLANEQFF. CDR3 bases: TGTGCCAGCAGTCCCCAGACAGGGCTAGCCAATGAGCAGTTCTTC. This rearrangement joins TRBV6-2 or TRBV6-3 to TRBJ2-1; 7 bases match TRBD1. The length of the CDR3 is 15 residues. Unmatched junction bases numbered 10, after V lost 5 bases and J lost 6 bases. Germline CDR1 and CDR2: MNHEY and SVGEGT.